The subject of this entry is one TCR beta chain. The antigen remains undetermined. The V gene lost 1 base and the J gene lost 7 bases, with 7 bases spanning the gap. The CDR3 contains 12 residues. Per germline, CDR1 MDHEN and CDR2 SYDVKM. The entry originates in a study of T cells in localized non-small cell lung cancer. TCRdb's table, derived via immunoSEQ multiplex PCR, lists solely in-frame clones and lacks some. The sample gives approximately 140,000 clones, around 92% of which show up once; around 1.7% is in the top ten. Points from the study as a whole: Uninvolved adjacent lung, not tumor, had the highest T cell clonality. The tumor had only one region sequenced, so heterogeneity remains possible. Within adjacent lung there appeared a median around 55 of the top 100 tumor clones.

The sample consisted of peripheral blood, taken before any cancer treatment. This receptor was taken from a female donor at least 60 years old with stage I lung adenocarcinoma. The chain links TRBV28 to TRBJ1-1; unclear D gene. The chain's CDR3 is CASSLLEGEAFF. The CDR3 nucleotides are TGTGCCAGCAGTTTATTGGAGGGTGAAGCTTTCTTT.